These 9 T cell receptor beta chains were all obtained from the same sample, sequenced in a study of CD8 T cells in Susac syndrome. RNA, at about 0.5 to 1 ug, was reverse transcribed with random hexamers. From the immunoSEQ multiplex PCR reads, TCRdb called clonotypes with MiXCR, one entry per CDR3 protein. The sample carries a few hundred thousand distinct CDR3 sequences, 95% recorded once. Sequenced sample: CD4+ T cells from PBMCs. Source of these receptors: a human donor with multiple sclerosis.

This clonotype was recorded only once. The J gene is TRBJ1-6, the V gene TRBV3-1; 10 positions match TRBD1. The V gene's germline CDR1 is LGHDT and CDR2 YNNKEL (reference sequence). The CDR3 length is 18 residues. J lost 7 bases, V lost 1 base, and 10 bases had no gene match. CDR3 sequence reads: CASSQADRGNRLNSPLHF. In DNA, the CDR3 is TGTGCCAGCAGCCAAGCGGACAGGGGGAACCGGCTCAATTCACCCCTCCACTTT.

This chain links TRBV20-1 with TRBJ2-1, with 8 bases fitting TRBD1. The germline V gene has CDR1 DFQATT and CDR2 SNEGSKA (reference sequence). Losses at the gene ends were 7 bases for V and 7 bases for J; bases not matched to a gene: 9. The CDR3 runs 13 residues. CDR3: CSVVRDRSNEQFF. The CDR3 nucleotides are TGCAGTGTTGTCCGGGACAGGTCAAATGAGCAGTTCTTC.

This CDR3 reads CASSRDTRSYEQYF. In DNA form, the CDR3 reads TGTGCCAGCAGTCGAGACACCCGCTCCTACGAGCAGTACTTC. The chain combines TRBV6-5 with TRBJ2-7, with D uncertain. Germline CDR1 MNHEY, CDR2 SVGAGI. Trimming shortened V by 5 bases and J by 0 bases, and 11 bases separated the two germline ends. CDR3 length: 14 amino acids.

The V gene is TRBV23-1, the J gene TRBJ1-2; TRBD1 is a possible D gene (6 bases). TRBV23-1 is marked as an open reading frame, function uncertain. Trimming removed 4 bases from V and 0 bases from J, with 15 bases in between. The CDR3 covers 16 residues. This chain's CDR3 is CASSPLQGLTNYGYTF. In DNA, the CDR3 is TGCGCCAGCAGTCCCCTACAGGGCTTGACTAACTATGGCTACACCTTC.

The chain is built from TRBV12-3 or TRBV12-4 and TRBJ2-6, with no clear D. V was trimmed by 5 bases and J by 2 bases, leaving 19 bases between them. CDR3 length: 18 residues. DNA for the CDR3: TGTGCCAGCAGTCCCCCCTTCGTTTGGTCCCCTGGGGCCAACGTCCTGACTTTC. Translating it yields CASSPPFVWSPGANVLTF.

V gene TRBV30 combines with J gene TRBJ2-1, with 7 bases aligning to TRBD2. The CDR3 is 12 residues long. Germline lookup yields CDR1 GTSNPN and CDR2 SVGIG (reference sequence). V was pared by 5 bases and J by 10 bases, with 8 bases of the junction left unmatched. CDR3 amino acids: CAWGGGLGEQFF. For the CDR3, the DNA is TGTGCCTGGGGCGGGGGTTTAGGGGAGCAGTTCTTC.

This clonotype was detected once. V gene TRBV29-1 combines with J gene TRBJ2-1, with TRBD2 identical over 7 bases. CDR1 and CDR2 from the germline V gene are SQVTM and ANQGSEA. The CDR3 spans 15 residues. The V segment lost 0 bases and the J segment 9 bases; nucleotides outside the gene matches: 11. The CDR3 DNA follows: TGCAGCGTTGAAGATCTTGGCGGGGGAAAGGGTGAGCAGTTCTTC. Encoded protein: CSVEDLGGGKGEQFF.

This rearrangement joins TRBV6-6 to TRBJ1-2; 9 positions agree with TRBD1. The germline CDR1 and CDR2 sequences are MNHNY and SVGAGI (reference sequence). The CDR3 has 15 amino acids. Unmatched junction bases numbered 5, after V lost 5 bases and J lost 1 base. The CDR3 is CASSQGQGSNYGYTF. The CDR3 DNA reads as TGTGCCAGCAGTCAGGGACAGGGAAGTAACTATGGCTACACCTTC.

This chain joins TRBV3-1 and TRBJ2-7, with TRBD1 matching 9 bases. There are 11 residues in the CDR3. With V trimmed by 9 bases and J by 6 bases, 3 bases remained unmatched. CDR1 is LGHDT and CDR2 is YNNKEL in the germline V gene (reference sequence). In DNA form, the CDR3 reads TGTGCCAGAAGGACAGGGGTCGAGCAGTACTTC. Translation gives CARRTGVEQYF.